The 2 T cell receptor beta chains below all came from one sample that was sequenced in a study of somatic mutations in cytotoxic T cells in rheumatoid arthritis. The method was immunoSEQ multiplex PCR; TCRdb's version includes in-frame clones alone and lacks a portion of them. Of about 6,400 clones in the sample, about 72% are singletons; the top ten hold 35%. The specimen was CD8+ T cells sorted from blood. The source of these receptors is a woman aged 45-60 years in good health.

The chain combines TRBV4-3 with TRBJ2-6, with D unclear. The CDR3 contains 15 residues. Germline V gene lookup returns CDR1 LGHNA and CDR2 YSLEER. Trimming left V 0 bases short and J 5 bases short, with 8 bases between. The CDR3, as DNA: TGCGCCAGCAGCCAAGATCTGACTTGGGCCAACGTCCTGACTTTC. Protein sequence: CASSQDLTWANVLTF.

The chain recombines TRBV11-3 with TRBJ1-1; a weak D match, TRBD1 (5 bases). This CDR3 spans 14 amino acids. V lost 0 bases to trimming and J lost 5 bases, with 10 bases between them. Germline lookup yields CDR1 SGHNT and CDR2 YENEEA. The CDR3 here is CASSLDGGRTEAFF. In nucleotides, the CDR3 is TGTGCCAGCAGCTTAGACGGGGGTCGGACTGAAGCTTTCTTT. The complete variable domain, with remaining parts taken from reference TRBV11-3 and TRBJ1-1, reads EAGVVQSPRYKIIEKKQPVAFWCNPISGHNTLYWYLQNLGQGPELLIRYENEEAVDDSQLPKDRFSAERLKGVDSTLKIQPAELGDSAVYLCASSLDGGRTEAFFGQGTRLTVV.